The T cell receptor beta chain described here comes from a study of T-cell memory formation after mild COVID-19. Study overall: Largely donor-specific sequence clusters came from two donors. Study-level points and caveats: The SARS-CoV-2 specificity of second-wave clones reaching peak at day 37 remained unverified.

TCRdb analysed the 5' RACE reads with MiXCR anew, one entry per CDR3 protein. The top ten clones hold around 20% of a sample with some 300,000 distinct CDR3 sequences, 20% to 25% of them seen once. CDR1 and CDR2 from the germline V gene are LGHNA and YNFKEQ. This CDR3 has 18 amino acids. J lost 0 bases, V lost 0 bases, and 9 bases had no gene match. Note on this clonotype: What it recognizes is unknown.

Sequencing was performed on PBMCs or a T cell subset sorted from them (not recorded which). This TCR was sampled from a man in his late teens or twenties who had mild COVID-19 (a few samples of this study predate the infection). Cell type and time point are not known. This chain links TRBV4-2 with TRBJ2-7, with 9 bases aligning to TRBD1. The CDR3 DNA reads TGTGCCAGCAGCCAAGATATGAGCGGGACAGGGCTCTCCTACGAGCAGTACTTC. Translation gives CASSQDMSGTGLSYEQYF.